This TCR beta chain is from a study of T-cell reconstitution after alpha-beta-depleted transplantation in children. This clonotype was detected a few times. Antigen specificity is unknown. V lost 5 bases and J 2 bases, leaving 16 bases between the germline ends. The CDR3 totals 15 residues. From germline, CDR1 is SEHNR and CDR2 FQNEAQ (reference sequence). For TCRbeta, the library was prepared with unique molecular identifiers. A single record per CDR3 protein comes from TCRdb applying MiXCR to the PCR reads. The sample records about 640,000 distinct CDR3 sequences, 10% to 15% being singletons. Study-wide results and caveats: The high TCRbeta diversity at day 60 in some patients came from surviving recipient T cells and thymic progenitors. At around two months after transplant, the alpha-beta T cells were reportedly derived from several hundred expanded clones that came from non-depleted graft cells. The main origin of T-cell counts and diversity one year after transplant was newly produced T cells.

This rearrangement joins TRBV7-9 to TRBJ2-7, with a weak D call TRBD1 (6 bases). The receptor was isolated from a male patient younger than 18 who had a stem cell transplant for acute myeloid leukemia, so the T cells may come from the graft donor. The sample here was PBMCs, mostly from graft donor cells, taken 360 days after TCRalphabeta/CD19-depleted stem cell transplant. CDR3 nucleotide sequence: TGTGCCAGCAGCCTGACCCGGGACATAACCTACGAGCAGTACTTC. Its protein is CASSLTRDITYEQYF.